This T cell receptor (beta chain) derives from a study of OX40 agonist ivuxolimab in advanced cancers. The trim removed 2 bases at V and 6 bases at J, leaving 10 bases unmatched. This CDR3 is 15 amino acids long. Germline CDR1 MRHNA, CDR2 SNTAGT. Sequencing was performed with immunoSEQ multiplex PCR; in TCRdb, only in-frame clones are kept and a portion is missing. Of tens of thousands of clones listed, 80% to 95% are singletons. General study points: Patients who responded partially at 0.1-3.0 mg/kg showed clonal expansion ranking among the lowest.

Details on this clone: Its cognate antigen is unknown.

This specimen consisted of CD4+ or CD8+ T cells sorted from blood, obtained in a trial of the OX40 agonist ivuxolimab. The source is an adult with an advanced solid tumor such as melanoma, head and neck, liver or kidney cancer. The chain is built from TRBV6-4 and TRBJ2-7; 7 nucleotides align to TRBD2. Written as DNA, the CDR3 is TGTGCCAGCAGTGACCGGGACTATGCCCCTCTCGAGCAGTACTTC. Its protein is CASSDRDYAPLEQYF.